Listed here are 25 T cell receptor beta chains from one sample, sequenced in a study of T cell responses to AZD1222 COVID-19 vaccine. Clones were read by immunoSEQ multiplex PCR, and TCRdb kept only the in-frame ones, dropping some. The sample lists some 150,000 clones, 85% to 90% occurring once. Specimen: peripheral blood, collected 28 days after the second AZD1222 dose. The receptors here all came from an adult who received the AZD1222 COVID-19 vaccine.

CDR3 bases: TGTGCCAGCAGCTTGTTAGTACGGGACAGAGTAGCCAAAAACATTCAGTACTTC. Translating gives CASSLLVRDRVAKNIQYF. The chain recombines TRBV5-5 with TRBJ2-4; TRBD1 agrees at 7 bases. Germline-derived CDR1 and CDR2 are SGHKS and YYEKEE (reference sequence). Germline trimming cut 1 base from V and 0 bases from J; bases unmatched to any gene: 10. The CDR3 is 18 residues long.

The chain uses TRBV6-5 and TRBJ1-5; D is undetermined. CDR3 length: 15 residues. Trimming pared 6 bases from V and 2 bases from J, leaving 14 bases between. Per germline, CDR1 MNHEY and CDR2 SVGAGI. The CDR3 loop is CASSVLRDGNQPQHF. CDR3 sequence (DNA): TGTGCCAGCAGCGTCCTTAGGGATGGCAATCAGCCCCAGCATTTT.

The genes are TRBV5-4 and TRBJ1-1; D remains ambiguous. Germline V gives CDR1 SGHNT, CDR2 YYREEE (reference sequence). The CDR3 length is 14 residues. V shed 4 bases and J shed 1 base, with 11 bases lying between them. CDR3 protein: CASSRENRNTEAFF. The CDR3 DNA is TGTGCCAGCAGCCGGGAGAACAGGAACACTGAAGCTTTCTTT.

The V and J genes are TRBV24-1 and TRBJ2-1, with TRBD1 as a possible D gene (6 bases). Trimming removed 6 bases at V and 7 bases at J, with 6 bases between. CDR3 length: 11 residues. CDR1 and CDR2 from the germline V gene are KGHDR and SFDVKD. CDR3 in DNA: TGTGCCACCAGTAGGGGGAATGAGCAGTTCTTC. Translated, it gives CATSRGNEQFF.

The CDR3 region is CAWSPGALEAFF. The CDR3 region has the DNA TGTGCCTGGAGTCCGGGGGCCCTAGAAGCTTTCTTT. V and J are TRBV30 and TRBJ1-1; possible D gene TRBD1, 6 bases. The ends were cut back, 2 bases at V and 8 bases at J, with 12 bases in the middle. The germline gives CDR1 GTSNPN, CDR2 SVGIG (reference sequence). This CDR3 spans 12 amino acids.

The chain employs TRBV2 and TRBJ2-2, with 9 positions matching TRBD2. The length of the CDR3 is 15 residues. After removal of 6 bases from V and 5 bases from J, the junction contained 7 bases not matched to a gene. Germline V lookup: CDR1 SNHLY, CDR2 FYNNEI. The CDR3 region is CASSLMAGGTGELFF. In DNA form, the CDR3 reads TGTGCCAGCAGCCTGATGGCGGGAGGGACCGGGGAGCTGTTTTTT.

The CDR3 region is CASSLPARTEAFF. Here the CDR3 DNA reads TGTGCCAGCAGTTTGCCGGCGCGGACTGAAGCTTTCTTT. This rearrangement joins TRBV12-3 or TRBV12-4 to TRBJ1-1; D is unclear. The CDR3 totals 13 residues. Trimming shortened V by 3 bases and J by 5 bases, and 10 bases separated the two germline ends.

This clone appeared a few times. V gene TRBV7-2 combines with J gene TRBJ2-7, with unresolved D. V lost 3 bases, J lost 0 bases, and 0 bases lay in between. The CDR3 covers 11 residues. CDR1 SGHTA and CDR2 FQGNSA come from the germline V gene. The CDR3 protein is CASSFSYEQYF. CDR3 coding DNA: TGTGCCAGCAGCTTCTCCTACGAGCAGTACTTC.

The gene calls are TRBV6-5 and TRBJ1-1; D uncertain. Germline CDR1 is MNHEY and CDR2 is SVGAGI. The CDR3 loop spans 13 amino acids. The ends were cut back, 1 base at V and 8 bases at J, with 11 bases in the middle. The CDR3 loop reads CASSYYGPAEAFF. CDR3 in DNA: TGTGCCAGCAGTTACTATGGACCCGCCGAAGCTTTCTTT.

The chain has TRBV6-2 or TRBV6-3 and TRBJ2-4; D uncertain. Trimming removed 4 bases at V and 1 base at J, with 14 bases between. Germline V lookup: CDR1 MNHEY, CDR2 SVGEGT. The CDR3 has 16 residues. CDR3 in amino acids: CASSSGSSSAKNIQYF. The CDR3 coding sequence is TGTGCCAGCAGTTCTGGGTCTTCCTCGGCCAAAAACATTCAGTACTTC.

The genes are TRBV7-2 and TRBJ2-1, with TRBD2 identical over 7 bases. Trimming removed 4 bases from V and 3 bases from J; junction bases left unmatched: 6. Germline V lookup: CDR1 SGHTA, CDR2 FQGNSA. The CDR3 runs 15 residues. The CDR3 DNA follows: TGTGCCAGCAGCTCCACTAGCGAACTCTACAATGAGCAGTTCTTC. The encoded protein is CASSSTSELYNEQFF.

The rearrangement links TRBV2 to TRBJ1-5; tentatively, D is TRBD1 (6 bases). The CDR3 is made up of 15 amino acids. Germline-derived CDR1 and CDR2 are SNHLY and FYNNEI. Trimming removed 2 bases from V and 7 bases from J, with 15 bases in between. CDR3 region: CASSENPGAVQPQHF. In nucleotides, the CDR3 is TGTGCCAGCAGTGAAAATCCAGGGGCAGTGCAGCCCCAGCATTTT.

The V gene is TRBV21-1, the J gene TRBJ2-1; TRBD1, as called in the table, went unchecked against the DNA. TRBV21-1 is flagged as a pseudogene. This CDR3 contains 17 residues. The CDR3 DNA reads as TGTGCCAGCAGCCCTAGATCCAGAACCAGGGTTCGGAATGAGCAGTTCTTC. Residues: CASSPRSRTRVRNEQFF.

The chain combines TRBV19 with TRBJ2-3, with 7 positions matching TRBD2. Germline loops: CDR1 LNHDA, CDR2 SQIVND (reference sequence). The V and J ends lost 6 bases and 6 bases, in that order; junction bases with no gene match: 15. This CDR3 comprises 16 residues. The CDR3 loop reads CASRVSGTTASDTQYF. CDR3 coding DNA: TGTGCCAGTAGGGTGTCCGGGACTACCGCATCGGATACGCAGTATTTT.

Notes on this clone: Other nucleotide sequences in the sample specify the same CDR3. The chain combines TRBV18 with TRBJ1-2; D ambiguous. The CDR3 is 13 residues long. The V gene's germline CDR1 is KGHSH and CDR2 LQKENI. Trimming removed 1 base from V and 2 bases from J, with 5 bases in between. CDR3 loop: CASSPQGNYGYTF. CDR3 DNA: TGTGCCAGCTCACCACAGGGCAACTATGGCTACACCTTC.

V gene TRBV6-5 combines with J gene TRBJ2-4; D is unclear. Trimming took off 7 bases at V and 0 bases at J, with 13 bases between the two ends. Germline values: CDR1 MNHEY, CDR2 SVGAGI. The CDR3 has 15 amino acids. The CDR3 sequence is CASKVPTLAKNIQYF. The DNA of the CDR3 is TGTGCCAGCAAGGTTCCAACTCTAGCCAAAAACATTCAGTACTTC.

The chain uses TRBV9 and TRBJ1-2; D remains unclear. V was pared by 5 bases and J by 4 bases, with 9 bases between. Germline CDR1 and CDR2: SGDLS and YYNGEE. The length of the CDR3 is 12 residues. In nucleotides, the CDR3 is TGTGCCAGCAGTCGACAAAGCTATGGCTACACCTTC. It specifies CASSRQSYGYTF.

This clone was recorded a few times. V is TRBV18 and J is TRBJ1-1; TRBD1 is a possible D gene (6 bases). The V end lost 4 bases, the J end lost 2 bases, and 8 bases lay between the germline ends. The germline gives CDR1 KGHSH, CDR2 LQKENI. The CDR3 sequence is 13 residues long. Written as DNA, the CDR3 is TGTGCCAGCTCACAGGGGGGAAACACTGAAGCTTTCTTT. It encodes CASSQGGNTEAFF.

This chain connects TRBV7-6 to TRBJ2-5; 9 nucleotides align to TRBD2. The CDR3 length is 15 residues. The J segment lost 4 bases and the V segment lost 5 bases, leaving 8 bases of the junction unmatched. Germline-derived CDR1 and CDR2 are SGHVS and FNYEAQ. CDR3 nucleotide sequence: TGTGCCAGCAGCCATCACAGCGGGAGGCCAGAGACCCAGTACTTC. The encoded protein is CASSHHSGRPETQYF. Based on the CDR3 plus reference TRBV7-6 and TRBJ2-5, the full variable domain is GAGVSQSPRYKVTKRGQDVALRCDPISGHVSLYWYRQALGQGPEFLTYFNYEAQQDKSGLPNDRFSAERPEGSISTLTIQRTEQRDSAMYRCASSHHSGRPETQYFGPGTRLLVL.

The chain links TRBV2 to TRBJ1-2; D ambiguous. The CDR3 is 13 residues long. Germline V gives CDR1 SNHLY, CDR2 FYNNEI. V shed 6 bases and J shed 5 bases, with 13 bases lying between them. The DNA for the CDR3 is TGTGCCAGCAGGGCATCCTCATATTATGGCTACACCTTC. It is translated as CASRASSYYGYTF.

V and J are TRBV6-5 and TRBJ2-1; possibly TRBD2 for D (6 bases). Trimming took off 6 bases at V and 8 bases at J, with 8 bases between the two ends. The CDR3 sequence is 11 residues long. Germline assignment: CDR1 MNHEY and CDR2 SVGAGI. Here the CDR3 DNA reads TGTGCCAGCAGCGGGAGCTATGAGCAGTTCTTC. Translated: CASSGSYEQFF.

This chain connects TRBV7-9 to TRBJ2-6; D is perhaps TRBD1 (6 bases). Germline values: CDR1 SEHNR, CDR2 FQNEAQ (reference sequence). V was clipped by 8 bases and J by 0 bases, with 11 bases between them. This CDR3 comprises 15 residues. The CDR3 DNA sequence: TGTGCCAGCGGGGGCTTAAACTCTGGGGCCAACGTCCTGACTTTC. Its protein is CASGGLNSGANVLTF.

The V and J genes are TRBV23-1 and TRBJ1-3, with 8 bases that match TRBD1. TRBV23-1 is an open reading frame, and its role is uncertain. With 4 bases clipped from V and 2 bases from J, the junction kept 10 bases outside the gene matches. The CDR3 length is 17 residues. CDR3 region: CASSPRTGLETGNTIYF. As DNA, the CDR3 is TGCGCCAGCAGTCCAAGGACAGGGCTGGAAACTGGAAACACCATATATTTT.

This clone has only one observation. The genes are TRBV25-1 and TRBJ1-1; TRBD1 matches 10 bases. J was trimmed by 3 bases and V by 5 bases; bases with no gene match: 9. CDR1 and CDR2 from the germline V gene are MGHDK and SYGVNS. This CDR3 has 16 amino acids. In DNA form, the CDR3 reads TGTGCCAGCAGTTACAAGACAGGGGGCCTGGACACTGAAGCTTTCTTT. It is translated as CASSYKTGGLDTEAFF.

Here the CDR3 reads CASSLRQLLTYEQYF. CDR3 DNA sequence: TGTGCCAGCAGCTTACGACAGCTCCTGACCTACGAGCAGTACTTC. This chain uses TRBV5-6 with TRBJ2-7; D may be TRBD1 (5 bases). V gave up 2 bases and J gave up 2 bases, with 14 bases separating them. Germline CDR1 reads SGHDT; CDR2 reads YYEEEE. This CDR3 spans 15 amino acids. Complete variable domain (other parts from reference TRBV5-6 and TRBJ2-7): DAGVTQSPTHLIKTRGQQVTLRCSPKSGHDTVSWYQQALGQGPQFIFQYYEEEERQRGNFPDRFSGHQFPNYSSELNVNALLLGDSALYLCASSLRQLLTYEQYFGPGTRLTVT.